The source of this T cell receptor beta chain is a study of neurological immune-mediated disorders. This clonotype was recorded many times. This CDR3 has 15 residues. The ends were cut back, 3 bases at V and 5 bases at J, with 12 bases in the middle. From germline, CDR1 is KGHDR and CDR2 SFDVKD. 2 million unsorted PBMCs were stored in RNAlater at -80 °C before RNA extraction. TCRdb re-called the 5' RACE reads with MiXCR, one entry per CDR3 protein. The sample records just under 60,000 distinct CDR3 sequences, approximately 4% being singletons. The V call is TRBV24-1, the J call TRBJ1-4, with D perhaps matching TRBD1 (6 bases). Sequenced material: PBMCs. The source is a woman aged 25 to 39 with multiple sclerosis. The CDR3 is CATSDRTGPNEKLFF. DNA for the CDR3: TGTGCCACCAGTGATCGTACAGGGCCCAATGAAAAACTGTTTTTT.